The source of this T cell receptor (beta chain) is a study of Ad26.COV2.S vaccination and SARS-CoV-2 variants. Study context: Each vaccinee took Ad26.COV2.S intramuscularly, once or twice 56 days apart. Notes on the study in general: Once vaccination had occurred, spike-specific CD8+ and CD4+ T cell responses reportedly showed substantial breadth. Total T cell responses, in the TCR breadth and depth analyses, may have been underestimated.

With regard to this clone: Its matching antigen is unknown.

Treatment defined: some 20 received Ad26.COV2.S at low or high dose, single or two shots; several received placebo; per-sample allocation not given. Vaccine and placebo recipients were sampled on day 63 after the first injection. Libraries were prepared by immunoSEQ multiplex PCR; TCRdb keeps only in-frame clonotypes and omits some of them. This sample has 400,000 to 500,000 clones; around 87% occur once, and the top ten carry 3.6%. The CDR3 is made up of 13 amino acids. CDR1 and CDR2 from the germline V gene are LNHDA and SQIVND (reference sequence). Between the trimmed V and J ends, which lost 8 bases and 8 bases, there was a span of 13 bases.

The source was peripheral blood, collected in a trial of Ad26.COV2.S vaccine versus placebo. The clonotype was recovered from a person aged 18-65 years who received the Ad26.COV2.S COVID-19 vaccine or a placebo. The gene calls are TRBV19 and TRBJ1-6; TRBD1 might be the D (6 bases). CDR3 amino acids: CASRDTEDSPLHF. The CDR3 nucleotides are TGTGCCAGTCGGGACACGGAGGATTCACCCCTCCACTTT.